The present T cell receptor (beta chain) was sequenced within a study of shared clonotypes between healthy human individuals (TCRdb year 2020). For context, the study as a whole: A few men and two women, aged 18 to 49 years, made up the cohort. For each donor, three plates each were used for CD4 naive and CD4 memory, two plates were used for CD8 naive, and one plate was used for CD8 memory. The study deeply sequenced blood TCR repertoires of roughly five healthy adults to estimate repertoire size and the extent of clonotype sharing between individuals. To increase sequencing depth and limit assay-specific biases, TCR repertoire library preparation and sequencing were carried out by different laboratories using diverse techniques. Each donor's leukapheresis produced roughly between roughly 0.94 and 9.5 billion PBMCs. Paper-wide results and their limitations: Based on pairwise subsampling, the degree of clonotype sharing among donors was expected to be affected by sequencing depth. Naive subsets generally had larger estimated clonotype richness than memory subsets. Even with the large sequencing depth, rarefaction of the sorted-subset datasets indicated that sequencing was incomplete. Because the study included a small number of donors, the genetic and exposure-history diversity represented was limited. Compared with non-shared clonotypes, the clonotypes found in all four sorted-subset donors had higher generation probabilities. Across a few donors, about 5% of naive CD4, roughly 3.5% of naive CD8, about 2.3% of memory CD4, and roughly 0.41% of memory CD8 clonotypes were shared. Sampling was restricted to blood, and TCR repertoires in tissue are likely to differ from TCR repertoires in blood.

Using the deep immunoSEQ assay, TCR CDR3 regions were amplified from genomic DNA by multiplex PCR. Extracted genomic DNA from each cell subset was distributed evenly across all wells of several immunoSEQ 96-well plates, and each plate was treated as a replicate. Each replicate PCR for sorted subsets received about 180 ng genomic DNA, equal to 28,000 or so T cell genomes. Purified libraries were measured with a Qubit 3.0 fluorometer, size-checked on a Bioanalyzer 2100, and measured again with the KAPA Library Quantification kit. Every immunoSEQ 96-well plate was sequenced on a separate single-read 150-cycle Illumina NextSeq 550 flow cell. Per the original workflow: Because the immunoSEQ output included only junctional sequences and no quality scores, the filtering could not be the same as the filtering used for full-length reads. To assign V/J genes and CDR3, sequences were annotated against IMGT germline references using PyIR, a Python wrapper for IgBLAST v1.9. Any read was removed if the V/J assignment was weak (E-value above 1e-6), the CDR3 was missing, or the read contained stop codons, out-of-frame junctions, or ambiguous translated residues. A V3J clonotype was defined by an identical inferred V gene, J gene, and CDR3 amino acid sequence. Percentage overlap between repertoires was calculated by dividing the number of shared unique clonotypes by the size of the smaller repertoire. Richness of each repertoire was evaluated using RTK rarefaction, the Chao1 estimator, and Recon v2.1 estimates of unobserved clonotypes. For all TCRbeta clonotypes obtained by the gDNA method from a few donors, generation probabilities were computed with OLGA. Held by TCRdb, this immuneACCESS table contains in-frame sequences only and omits some clones. Under half of the omission traces to an unresolved V gene where checked; the cause of the rest is unknown. That table furnishes V, J and clone size, whereas the DNA furnished D and trimming. For this sample there are around 2,000,000 clones; roughly 94% appear just once. The top ten constitute 0.13% of the sample.

The donors were healthy, HIV-negative adults who had no recently reported acute infections or vaccinations. Every donor was a Caucasian adult residing in Nashville, Tennessee, USA. CD4+ T cells were enriched by magnetic negative selection; naive cells were then positively selected on CD45RA, and the negative fraction formed the memory subset. Blood was collected by leukapheresis, and PBMCs were isolated by Ficoll-Histopaque density gradient centrifugation and then cryopreserved in liquid nitrogen vapor phase. Analytical flow cytometry was used to check the purity and quantity of every magnetically sorted T cell population. Genomic DNA was isolated from each sorted fraction and quantified by UV absorbance on a Nanodrop 2000c. Concerning this clone: What this receptor recognizes is not known. The sample holds no much larger clone one base away, and base qualities are not on file.

The sequence came from a man aged 18 to 30 in good health. Sequencing used naive CD4+ T cells sorted from blood. The sample's cell subset or site label, in plain terms: CD45RA+ positively selected.

The base sequence is TGCGCCAGCAGCCCGATTTCTAACACTGAAGCTTTCTTT. This codes for CASSPISNTEAFF. The rearranged chain carries TRBV5-1 and TRBJ1-1; the D gene lacks a confident call. Between the V and J ends, shortened by 4 bases and 2 bases respectively, the junction contains 9 bases. Reading the germline V gene gives CDR1 SGHRS and CDR2 YFSETQ. Its CDR3 holds 13 amino acids, cysteine through phenylalanine. Only the CDR3 DNA stays, 39 bases, in frame from base 1.